Listed here is a single T cell receptor beta chain. TCRdb reanalysed the 5' RACE reads using MiXCR and keeps one entry per CDR3 protein. Altogether about 430,000 distinct CDR3 sequences are present, more than 15% being singletons, with the ten largest covering around a fifth. These data are taken from a study of T-cell memory formation after mild COVID-19. Trimming took off 2 bases at V and 8 bases at J, with 16 bases between the two ends. This CDR3 has 15 residues. Per the germline V gene, CDR1 is MDHEN and CDR2 is SYDVKM. Sequencing was performed on PBMCs or a T cell subset sorted from them (not recorded which). This TCR came from a man aged 18 to 29 who had mild COVID-19 (a few samples of this study predate the infection). Cell type and time point are not known. V and J are TRBV28 and TRBJ2-1, with D possibly called TRBD1 or TRBD2 (5 bases each). CDR3 in DNA: TGTGCCAGCAGTTTAATTGGGGGAGTAGTCGATGAGCAGTTCTTC. Its translation is CASSLIGGVVDEQFF.